The sequence of this T cell receptor (beta chain) was determined in a study of shared clonotypes between healthy human individuals. Terminally differentiated effector memory CD45RA+ cells were excluded by CCR7 positive selection of CD45RO-negative cells. Recent vaccinations or acute infections were absent in the healthy HIV-negative adult donors. Sequencing used immunoSEQ multiplex PCR; TCRdb keeps in-frame clones, though not all of them. The sample records roughly 2 million clones, about 95% being singletons. There are 12 residues in the CDR3. Trimming stripped 7 bases from V and 7 bases from J, with 11 bases between. The germline V gene has CDR1 LNHDA and CDR2 SQIVND (reference sequence).

This chain uses TRBV19 with TRBJ1-5; D gene unclear. Sequenced: naive CD8+ T cells sorted from blood. This clonotype was obtained from a man in his late teens or twenties in good health. This chain's CDR3 is CASKEGWQPQHF. In DNA, the CDR3 is TGTGCCAGTAAGGAGGGCTGGCAGCCCCAGCATTTT. The full variable domain, its missing parts supplied by reference TRBV19 and TRBJ1-5, is DGGITQSPKYLFRKEGQNVTLSCEQNLNHDAMYWYRQDPGQGLRLIYYSQIVNDFQKGDIAEGYSVSREKKESFPLTVTSAQKNPTAFYLCASKEGWQPQHFGDGTRLSIL.